These 8 T cell receptor beta chains came from one sample sequenced in a study of prognosis after radiotherapy for stage I lung cancer. Multiplex PCR, run in two rounds, amplified TCR beta CDR3 from genomic DNA. Every TRBV and TRBJ gene had its own specific primer in first-round PCR. Using its own MiXCR run on the multiplex PCR reads, TCRdb lists one record per CDR3 protein. Of 10,000 to 15,000 distinct CDR3 sequences listed, around two fifths are singletons. The sample here was PBMCs, taken before or after stereotactic body radiation therapy (not recorded which). Every receptor here comes from a donor over 45 with non-small cell lung cancer.

V gene TRBV10-2 combines with J gene TRBJ1-5; 9 bases are a match to TRBD1. Germline V gene sequence: CDR1 WSHSY, CDR2 SAAADI. The CDR3 is 13 amino acids. V lost 5 bases, J lost 7 bases, and 3 bases stayed unmatched. The CDR3, as DNA: TGCGCCAGCAGTACAGGGGGCTTGCAGCCCCAGCATTTT. It yields the protein CASSTGGLQPQHF.

The chain joins TRBV30 to TRBJ2-2; a possible D gene is TRBD2 (6 bases). Germline-derived CDR1 and CDR2 are GTSNPN and SVGIG (reference sequence). The germline V and J ends were trimmed by 2 bases and 7 bases, with 17 bases remaining between them. CDR3 size: 15 residues. CDR3 amino acids: CAWSRTIGGGGELFF. The CDR3, as DNA: TGTGCCTGGAGTCGTACGATCGGGGGTGGCGGGGAGCTGTTTTTT.

V usage is TRBV20-1 and J usage is TRBJ2-7, with 11 bases matching TRBD2. J lost 7 bases, V lost 6 bases, and 8 bases had no gene match. Looked up from germline, CDR1 is DFQATT and CDR2 is SNEGSKA (reference sequence). The CDR3 loop spans 13 amino acids. CDR3 residues: CSAHTSGGVEQYF. In nucleotides, the CDR3 is TGCAGTGCCCACACTAGCGGGGGCGTGGAGCAGTACTTC.

Relative to its sample, this clonotype is medium-sized. V usage is TRBV6-2 or TRBV6-3 and J usage is TRBJ2-7; D is possibly TRBD1 (5 bases). CDR1 and CDR2 (germline): MNHEY, SVGEGT. The germline V and J ends were trimmed by 6 bases and 2 bases, with 8 bases remaining between them. The CDR3 runs 12 residues. Here the CDR3 DNA reads TGTGCCAGCAGGCGACAGACCTACGAGCAGTACTTC. Amino acids: CASRRQTYEQYF.

Comment on this clonotype: With a much larger clone just one base away, this may be a read error. The genes are TRBV5-4 and TRBJ1-1, with TRBD1 matching over 7 bases. Looked up from germline, CDR1 is SGHNT and CDR2 is YYREEE (reference sequence). This CDR3 is built from 15 residues. CDR3 region: CANSEDRAGGTEAFF. The CDR3 coding sequence is TGTGCCAACAGCGAAGACAGGGCCGGCGGCACTGAAGCTTTCTTT.

This clonotype was seen at least ten times. The rearrangement joins TRBV19 to TRBJ1-6, with a weak D call TRBD1 (5 bases). This CDR3 has 14 residues. The germline CDR1 and CDR2 sequences are LNHDA and SQIVND (reference sequence). Trimming took 5 bases from V and 13 from J, leaving 18 bases between them. The CDR3 DNA reads TGTGCCAGTAGTTCAAAGGGACCGGGGAGGCCCCTCCACTTT. It translates to CASSSKGPGRPLHF.

At least ten counts were recorded for this clonotype. V is TRBV4-3 and J is TRBJ1-2, with D unresolved. The V gene's germline CDR1 is LGHNA and CDR2 YSLEER. V gave up 1 base and J gave up 3 bases, with 12 bases separating them. The CDR3 is made up of 15 amino acids. The DNA of the CDR3 is TGCGCCAGCAGCCAAGGAAGGAATCAACACTATGGCTACACCTTC. Translating gives CASSQGRNQHYGYTF.

By frequency in the sample, this clonotype is medium-sized. This chain links TRBV5-6 with TRBJ1-2; possible D gene TRBD1, 5 bases. This CDR3 spans 14 amino acids. Between the trimmed V and J ends, which lost 0 bases and 4 bases, there was a span of 10 bases. Germline lookup yields CDR1 SGHDT and CDR2 YYEEEE. The CDR3 DNA follows: TGTGCCAGCAGCTTGGACAGCGGGACCTATGGCTACACCTTC. Amino acids: CASSLDSGTYGYTF.